A selection of T cell receptor beta chains follows, all from one sample in a study of T cells in Graves' hyperthyroidism and ophthalmopathy. TCRdb processed the multiplex PCR reads anew with MiXCR; each CDR3 protein has one entry. The sample has hundreds of thousands of distinct CDR3 sequences, approximately 42% seen once. Sequenced input: peripheral blood or thyroid tissue (not recorded which). These receptors came from an adult man with Graves' disease, either hyperthyroidism or ophthalmopathy (not recorded which). CDR3s include the opening cysteine and the closing phenylalanine or tryptophan. The D gene is left open where the match is weak. Expanded clones get a size class; other rows say once, few or many, or leave the size out.

size	V	D	J	CDR3	DNA
NA	TRBV15	NA	TRBJ2-5	CATSRLGRETQYF	TGTGCCACCAGCAGACTGGGCCGGGAGACCCAGTACTTC
NA	TRBV20-1	NA	TRBJ1-1	CSAREDPNTEAFF	TGCAGTGCTAGAGAGGACCCGAACACTGAAGCTTTCTTT
NA	TRBV20-1	NA	TRBJ1-2	CSARGFVDGYGYTF	TGCAGTGCTAGAGGGTTCGTCGATGGCTATGGCTACACCTTC
NA	TRBV5-1	NA	TRBJ1-5	CASSQADNSNQPQHF	TGTGCCAGCAGCCAAGCCGATAATAGCAATCAGCCCCAGCATTTT
NA	TRBV10-3	TRBD1	TRBJ1-1	CAIRAGTGRTEAFF	TGTGCCATCAGGGCCGGGACAGGGAGGACTGAAGCTTTCTTT
NA	TRBV27	NA	TRBJ1-2	CASSFGGSNYGYTF	TGTGCCAGCAGTTTCGGGGGTAGTAACTATGGCTACACCTTC
once	TRBV5-1	NA	TRBJ1-6	CASSSGLAGSPLHF	TGCGCCAGCAGCAGCGGACTAGCGGGTTCACCCCTCCACTTT
NA	TRBV5-1	TRBD1	TRBJ1-1	CASSFGTVGNTEAFF	TGCGCCAGCAGCTTCGGGACAGTGGGGAACACTGAAGCTTTCTTT
NA	TRBV7-3	NA	TRBJ2-5	CASSPGRSETQYF	TGTGCCAGCAGCCCTGGGCGGTCCGAGACCCAGTACTTC
few	TRBV20-1	NA	TRBJ1-5	CSAGRRGYSNQPQHF	TGCAGTGCTGGGCGCCGGGGATATAGCAATCAGCCCCAGCATTTT
few	TRBV7-2	TRBD2	TRBJ2-7	CASSLGGTGTSDDEQYF	TGTGCCAGCAGCTTAGGTGGTACCGGGACTAGCGATGACGAGCAGTACTTC
NA	TRBV2	NA	TRBJ1-5	CASRTGTVTGLGFNQPQHF	TGTGCCAGCAGAACCGGGACGGTAACCGGGTTGGGGTTCAATCAGCCCCAGCATTTT
NA	TRBV20-1	NA	TRBJ1-5	CSATNRGHLNQPQHF	TGCAGTGCTACCAACCGAGGACACCTAAATCAGCCCCAGCATTTT
NA	TRBV2	TRBD1	TRBJ1-4	CASSEAGQTVLSTNEKLFF	TGTGCCAGCAGTGAAGCGGGACAGACAGTACTTTCAACTAATGAAAAACTGTTTTTT
NA	TRBV7-9	TRBD2	TRBJ2-7	CASSLLGVRTSGTYEQYF	TGTGCCAGCAGCTTATTAGGGGTCCGGACTAGCGGCACCTACGAGCAGTACTTC
NA	TRBV7-2	NA	TRBJ1-6	CAGSLGQGSNSPLHF	TGTGCCGGCAGTTTGGGGCAGGGATCCAATTCACCCCTCCACTTT
few	TRBV6-1	TRBD2	TRBJ2-7	CASSWGGTGTYEQYF	TGTGCCAGCAGCTGGGGGGGGACGGGGACCTACGAGCAGTACTTC
NA	TRBV6-5	TRBD2	TRBJ2-7	CASSYGTSVGLREQYF	TGTGCCAGCAGTTACGGGACTAGCGTAGGACTGCGGGAGCAGTACTTC
NA	TRBV2	TRBD1	TRBJ1-2	CASNFQRGRGGYTF	TGTGCCAGCAACTTCCAGAGGGGGCGAGGGGGCTACACCTTC
NA	TRBV25-1	NA	TRBJ1-1	CASSVVTGSSAFF	TGTGCCAGCAGCGTTGTCACAGGGTCCTCGGCTTTCTTT
few	TRBV29-1	NA	TRBJ2-7	CSVAGLLNYDEQYF	TGCAGCGTGGCGGGGTTACTAAACTATGACGAGCAGTACTTC
few	TRBV7-3	NA	TRBJ1-3	CASRLAGTQRTGNTIYF	TGTGCCAGCAGGCTCGCAGGGACCCAGAGGACGGGAAACACCATATATTTT
NA	TRBV27	NA	TRBJ1-4	CASSLATTNEKLFF	TGTGCCAGCAGTTTGGCAACAACTAATGAAAAACTGTTTTTT